Listed below are T cell receptor beta chains from one sample, sequenced in a study of response to subunit inactivated influenza vaccine. TCRdb processed the RT-PCR reads anew with MiXCR; each CDR3 protein has one entry. There are around 300,000 distinct CDR3 sequences in the sample; 22% occur only once, and about 9.4% lies in the top ten. Sequences were derived from PBMCs from blood, sampled approximately 20 months after vaccination. The receptors derive from a man between 50 and 69 years old who received an inactivated influenza vaccine. Each CDR3 is given with its conserved first and last residue. The order of the fields is CDR3 length, J gene, D gene, clone size, V gene, CDR3 DNA, CDR3 protein. D genes are given only for firm matches. Size values are once, few and many counts, or a class for expanded clones, and some rows have none.

>18|TRBJ2-7|TRBD2|.|TRBV5-1
TGCGCCAGCAGCTTGGAAGACTTTACTAGCGCCCTTTCCTACGAGCAGTACTTC
CASSLEDFTSALSYEQYF
>14|TRBJ2-2|.|once|TRBV19
TGTGCCAGTAGTATAGATCGACTCACCGGGGAGCTGTTTTTT
CASSIDRLTGELFF
>14|TRBJ1-5|.|few|TRBV19
TGTGCCAGTAGTATGTGGAACAGGGAACAGCCCCAGCATTTT
CASSMWNREQPQHF
>16|TRBJ1-3|.|few|TRBV11-2
TGTGCCAGCAGCTTAGTGGTGAGGAGCTCTGGAAACACCATATATTTT
CASSLVVRSSGNTIYF
>12|TRBJ1-2|TRBD1|.|TRBV24-1
TGTGCCACCGGGACAGGGGACTATGGCTACACCTTC
CATGTGDYGYTF
>13|TRBJ1-2|TRBD1|.|TRBV20-1
TGCAGTGCTATCCTCGGGACAGCGTATGGCTACACCTTC
CSAILGTAYGYTF
>15|TRBJ2-5|.|.|TRBV12-3/TRBV12-4
TGTGCCAGCAGTTTAGCGCAGGTGTACCAAGAGACCCAGTACTTC
CASSLAQVYQETQYF
>12|TRBJ2-7|.|.|TRBV5-1
TGCGCCAGCAGCCTAGGAGAGTACGAGCAGTACTTC
CASSLGEYEQYF
>15|TRBJ2-4|.|few|TRBV20-1
TGCAGTGCTAGAGATGGCGGTCTGGCCAAAAACATTCAGTACTTC
CSARDGGLAKNIQYF
>15|TRBJ2-1|.|.|TRBV20-1
TGCAGTGCTAGAGATTTTCAATGGGACTACAATGAGCAGTTCTTC
CSARDFQWDYNEQFF
>15|TRBJ2-1|.|few|TRBV20-1
TGCAGTGCTAGAGACATATATAGCTCCTACAATGAGCAGTTCTTC
CSARDIYSSYNEQFF
>12|TRBJ1-2|.|.|TRBV12-3/TRBV12-4
TGTGCCAGCAGTTCGGGACGGTATGGCTACACCTTC
CASSSGRYGYTF
>14|TRBJ1-2|.|.|TRBV6-5
TGTGCCAGCAGTTACACGGGGGGGCCGAATGGCTACACCTTC
CASSYTGGPNGYTF
>15|TRBJ2-3|.|.|TRBV12-3/TRBV12-4
TGTGCCAGCAGTTCCGTGGACAGACGCACAGATACGCAGTATTTT
CASSSVDRRTDTQYF
>14|TRBJ2-1|.|.|TRBV4-1
TGCGCCAGCAGCCAAGATAGCGCGGGCAATGAGCAGTTCTTC
CASSQDSAGNEQFF
>13|TRBJ2-7|.|few|TRBV6-1
TGTGCCAGCACTAAAGCGGGCTCCTACGAGCAGTACTTC
CASTKAGSYEQYF
>13|TRBJ1-6|.|few|TRBV5-1
TGCGCCAGCAGCTTGGCCAGCCTTTCACCCCTCCACTTT
CASSLASLSPLHF
>17|TRBJ1-4|.|few|TRBV3-1
TGTGCCAGCAGCGAGCGAGTTTTGGCGCACCCGGATGAAAAACTGTTTTTT
CASSERVLAHPDEKLFF
>13|TRBJ2-7|.|.|TRBV7-2
TGTGCCAGCAGCATTACCCGGATTGGCGAGCAGTACTTC
CASSITRIGEQYF
>14|TRBJ2-1|TRBD2|few|TRBV2
TGTGCCAGCAGTGTGGGACTAGCGTTCAATGAGCAGTTCTTC
CASSVGLAFNEQFF
>14|TRBJ2-7|.|few|TRBV5-1
TGCGCCAGCAGCTTGGATCCCGGTCCCTACGAGCAGTACTTC
CASSLDPGPYEQYF
>16|TRBJ1-5|TRBD1|many|TRBV2
TGTGCCAGCAGTGAACTGGGACAGGGGGTGGGTCAGCCCCAGCATTTT
CASSELGQGVGQPQHF
>13|TRBJ1-5|TRBD1|few|TRBV20-1
TGCAGTGCCACAGGGGATAGCAATCAGCCCCAGCATTTT
CSATGDSNQPQHF
>16|TRBJ1-4|.|many|TRBV20-1
TGCAGTGCTCTCACCGCCCCGGGGCGGCTTAATGAAAAACTGTTTTTT
CSALTAPGRLNEKLFF
>17|TRBJ2-1|TRBD2|few|TRBV12-3/TRBV12-4
TGTGCCAGCAGCAGGGGACTAGCGGGAGAGTCCTACAATGAGCAGTTCTTC
CASSRGLAGESYNEQFF
>14|TRBJ2-7|.|.|TRBV20-1
TGCAGTGCTGCCCCGGACGGGAGATCCTACGAGCAGTACTTC
CSAAPDGRSYEQYF
>13|TRBJ1-1|.|few|TRBV30
TGTGCCTGGATTTCGCTCCTTTTCACTGAAGCTTTCTTT
CAWISLLFTEAFF
>13|TRBJ1-2|.|.|TRBV5-6
TGTGCCAGCACCACGGACGGGAACTATGGCTACACCTTC
CASTTDGNYGYTF
>14|TRBJ1-1|.|many|TRBV10-3
TGTGCCATCAGTGGCTCAGGGGCGGACACTGAAGCTTTCTTT
CAISGSGADTEAFF
>13|TRBJ1-1|TRBD1|.|TRBV12-3/TRBV12-4
TGTGCCAGCAGTTTTACAGGGGTGGCTGAAGCTTTCTTT
CASSFTGVAEAFF
>15|TRBJ1-2|.|.|TRBV3-1
TGTGCCAGCAGCCAAGCAGGGGTGGGGGTCGGTGGCTACACCTTC
CASSQAGVGVGGYTF
>14|TRBJ2-2|.|few|TRBV7-2
TGTGCCAGCAGCTTAGAAACGAACACCGGGGAGCTGTTTTTT
CASSLETNTGELFF
>15|TRBJ2-3|.|many|TRBV29-1
TGCAGCGTAGAGCAAGGGTTTGACACCCCAGATACGCAGTATTTT
CSVEQGFDTPDTQYF
>15|TRBJ1-2|.|.|TRBV6-5
TGTGCCAGCAGTTACTCGTCGAACAGTAACTATGGCTACACCTTC
CASSYSSNSNYGYTF
>17|TRBJ2-7|TRBD1|.|TRBV6-2/TRBV6-3
TGTGCCAGCAGTACATTCAATGCGGGACAGGGGAATTACGAGCAGTACTTC
CASSTFNAGQGNYEQYF
>17|TRBJ2-7|.|.|TRBV4-3
TGCGCCAGCAGCCAAGAACCCCATGGCGGAGCCTCCTACGAGCAGTACTTC
CASSQEPHGGASYEQYF
>18|TRBJ2-5|.|few|TRBV6-2/TRBV6-3
TGTGCCAGCAGACCCCGCGGAGGCTATCCTATTTACCAAGAGACCCAGTACTTC
CASRPRGGYPIYQETQYF
>15|TRBJ2-7|.|few|TRBV15
TGTGCCACCAGCAGAGATCGTCAGGGGCCCTACGAGCAGTACTTC
CATSRDRQGPYEQYF
>16|TRBJ2-1|TRBD2|.|TRBV10-1
TGCGCCAGCAGTGGTCCCCCTAGCGGGGTTACCAATGAGCAGTTCTTC
CASSGPPSGVTNEQFF
>15|TRBJ1-5|.|.|TRBV6-1
TGTGCCAGCAGTCTTGACCTGGGGGCCCGTCAGCCCCAGCATTTT
CASSLDLGARQPQHF
>16|TRBJ2-7|.|.|TRBV1
TGCACCAGCAGCAGAGGTGAGCGGAGTAGCCCCTACGAGCAGTACTTC
CTSSRGERSSPYEQYF